The 3 T cell receptor beta chains reported below all come from one sample, sequenced in a study of identifying expanded T cells in peripheral blood. Sequencing was performed with immunoSEQ multiplex PCR; in TCRdb, only in-frame clones are kept and a portion is missing. The data contain roughly 61,000 clones, about nine tenths of them singletons. Material: blood. The receptors here all came from a person between 18 and 69 years old in good health.

This rearrangement joins TRBV28 to TRBJ1-3; D is unresolved. CDR1 and CDR2 (germline): MDHEN, SYDVKM. The CDR3 contains 14 residues. Between the trimmed V and J ends, which lost 5 bases and 0 bases, there was a span of 8 bases. The CDR3 sequence is CASSGANSGNTIYF. CDR3 coding DNA: TGTGCCAGCAGTGGCGCAAACTCTGGAAACACCATATATTTT.

The genes are TRBV6-1 and TRBJ2-3; D is undetermined. CDR3 length: 14 residues. The V end lost 1 base, the J end lost 0 bases, and 5 bases lay between the germline ends. Germline CDR1 reads MNHNS; CDR2 reads SASEGT. The CDR3: CASSEGPSTDTQYF. CDR3 bases: TGTGCCAGCAGTGAAGGGCCGAGCACAGATACGCAGTATTTT.

V is TRBV5-3 and J is TRBJ1-2; D is possibly TRBD1 (5 bases). TRBV5-3 is recorded as an ORF, its role being uncertain. Trimming cost V 0 bases and J 4 bases, with 16 bases left between them. There are 16 residues in the CDR3. This CDR3 reads CARSLANTRVLYGYTF. The CDR3, as DNA: TGTGCCAGAAGCTTGGCCAACACCAGGGTGCTCTATGGCTACACCTTC.